The rows below give T cell receptor beta chains drawn from one sample of a study of T cells in tuberculosis. Produced via immunoSEQ multiplex PCR; TCRdb's table is partial and in-frame only. The table has tens of thousands of clones, about 95% seen once. The specimen was PBMCs, collected at tuberculosis diagnosis. The source of these receptors is an adult with tuberculosis. The CDR3 runs from the conserved cysteine through the conserved F or W. Expanded clones are given a class, and other clones once, few, many or no size at all.

>-|TRBV7-8|TRBJ1-2
CASSLESDYGYTF
>-|TRBV19|TRBJ1-2
CASTVEGRLNYGYTF
>-|TRBV11-3|TRBJ2-1
CASSPGRTGYNEQFF
>-|TRBV5-1|TRBJ2-5
CASSLAKLGGETYQETQYF
>-|TRBV20-1|TRBJ2-7
CSARGGYEQYF
>-|TRBV6-1|TRBJ1-1
CASRVPGQGKAEAFF
>-|TRBV25-1|TRBJ2-7
CASSGGRDRAIYEQYF
>-|TRBV30|TRBJ2-3
CAWSVLAGTDTQYF
>-|TRBV7-3|TRBJ2-3
CASSPTTSGITDTQYF
>-|TRBV6-5|TRBJ2-1
CASSSQRERDEQFF
>few|TRBV30|TRBJ2-7
CAWSSSGFTYEQYF
>-|TRBV6-5|TRBJ2-7
CASSYSVGTNYEQYF
>few|TRBV7-2|TRBJ2-1
CASSRDRGQNEQFF
>-|TRBV18|TRBJ2-7
CASSLSDRGEQYF
>-|TRBV20-1|TRBJ2-1
CSARTHNEQFF
>-|TRBV28|TRBJ1-6
CASSFDSHINSPLHF
>once|TRBV5-1|TRBJ1-4
CASSYRTGATNEKLFF
>-|TRBV6-5|TRBJ2-7
CASRGTYEQYF
>-|TRBV12-5|TRBJ2-6
CASGLGRRGFSGANVLTF
>-|TRBV4-2|TRBJ1-3
CASSQDRVAGNTIYF
>-|TRBV5-6|TRBJ2-5
CASSLKGDWKSGTQYF
>-|TRBV28|TRBJ1-5
CASRPDRGVNQPQHF
>-|TRBV30|TRBJ2-5
CAWNRESQETQYF
>few|TRBV6-4|TRBJ2-2
CASSEGTTGELFF
>-|TRBV9|TRBJ2-5
CASSVQGFGETQYF